Listed below are T cell receptor beta chains from one sample, sequenced in a study of siplizumab effects on memory and regulatory T cells. Generated by immunoSEQ multiplex PCR, the TCRdb table keeps only in-frame clones and is missing some. The table shows approximately 52,000 clones, with 95% to 98% occurring only once. The sample was naive CD4+ T cells sorted from blood. The receptors here all came from a human donor in good health. CDR3s include the opening cysteine and the closing phenylalanine or tryptophan. A D gene is named only where the DNA matches it firmly. Size values are once, few and many counts, or a class for expanded clones, and some rows have none.

d_call clone_size j_call v_call cdr3_nt cdr3_aa
NA once TRBJ1-5 TRBV12-5 TGTGCTAGTGGTGGGGACTTAAGCAATCAGCCCCAGCATTTT CASGGDLSNQPQHF
TRBD2 once TRBJ2-3 TRBV6-1 TGTGCCAGCAGTGATAGCGGGAGGACCACAGATACGCAGTATTTT CASSDSGRTTDTQYF
NA NA TRBJ2-2 TRBV5-1 TGCGCCAGCAGCTTTACTAGGAGCACCGGGGAGCTGTTTTTT CASSFTRSTGELFF
NA NA TRBJ1-6 TRBV6-5 TGTGCCAGCAGTTACTTAGACAGGCCTAATTCACCCCTCCACTTT CASSYLDRPNSPLHF
TRBD1 NA TRBJ1-5 TRBV10-3 TGTGCCATCAGTGGGACAGGGCGGGATCAGCCCCAGCATTTT CAISGTGRDQPQHF
NA NA TRBJ1-4 TRBV14 TGTGCCAGCAGCCAACAGCTCCGGGACAAGTTGTTTTTT CASSQQLRDKLFF
NA few TRBJ2-7 TRBV7-3 TGTGCCAGCAGCCGGACATCTCGCTCCTACGAGCAGTACTTC CASSRTSRSYEQYF
TRBD2 NA TRBJ2-3 TRBV4-1 TGCGCCAGCAGCCTCGGACTAGCGATTGATACGCAGTATTTT CASSLGLAIDTQYF
NA NA TRBJ2-3 TRBV7-2 TGTGCCAGCAGCTTGGAGCGCGGGAGCACAGATACGCAGTATTTT CASSLERGSTDTQYF
NA NA TRBJ2-7 TRBV1 TGCACCAGCACCTTGGGGAGGTTAGCGGGTTACGAGCAGTACTTC CTSTLGRLAGYEQYF
NA NA TRBJ2-1 TRBV12-5 TGTGCTAGTGAACGGTCGGGTTCCTACAATGAGCAGTTCTTC CASERSGSYNEQFF
TRBD1 NA TRBJ1-5 TRBV9 TGTGCCAGCAGCGTAGGGGACAGGGGTAGTCAGCCCCAGCATTTT CASSVGDRGSQPQHF
NA NA TRBJ2-7 TRBV7-2 TGTGCCAGCAGCTCCTACTACGAGCAGTACTTC CASSSYYEQYF
NA NA TRBJ1-5 TRBV19 TGTGCCAGTAGTATCCCGGGGTTCAATCAGCCCCAGCATTTT CASSIPGFNQPQHF
NA NA TRBJ1-1 TRBV28 TGTGTCAGCAGTTTGTTAGGGGTTAACACTGAAGCTTTCTTT CVSSLLGVNTEAFF
NA NA TRBJ2-2 TRBV19 TGTGCCAGTAGGACTGTCGCGAACACCGGGGAGCTGTTTTTT CASRTVANTGELFF
TRBD2 NA TRBJ2-1 TRBV5-4 TGTGCCAGCAATCAGGGCGGGGGACCCGAATACAATGAGCAGTTCTTC CASNQGGGPEYNEQFF
TRBD1 NA TRBJ2-4 TRBV7-9 TGTGCCAGCAGCTCACCGACAGGGCCCTTAGCCAAAAACATTCAGTACTTC CASSSPTGPLAKNIQYF
TRBD2 NA TRBJ2-7 TRBV15 TGTGCCACCAGCTACGGACTAGCGGGGTTCTCCTACGAGCAGTACTTC CATSYGLAGFSYEQYF
NA once TRBJ2-1 TRBV28 TGTGCCAGCAGTCGGGACGGTTCTATGAATGAGCAGTTCTTC CASSRDGSMNEQFF
NA NA TRBJ1-1 TRBV6-1 TGTGCCAGCAAGAGCAAGCCGAACACTGAAGCTTTCTTT CASKSKPNTEAFF
NA once TRBJ2-7 TRBV6-5 TGTGCCAGCAGTTACTCTCGCGGGGAAGGAGAGCAGTACTTC CASSYSRGEGEQYF
TRBD1 NA TRBJ2-7 TRBV4-1 TGCGCCAGCAGCCAAGAAGGGACAGTCGACTACGAGCAGTACTTC CASSQEGTVDYEQYF
NA once TRBJ2-1 TRBV4-1 TGCGCCAGCAGCCAAGATGAGGGGCTTCACAATGAGCAGTTCTTC CASSQDEGLHNEQFF
TRBD1 NA TRBJ1-2 TRBV25-1 TGTGCCAGCAGTGAACCGGGACAGGACCTCTATGGCTACACCTTC CASSEPGQDLYGYTF
NA NA TRBJ2-7 TRBV7-8 TGTGCCAGCGGGATTTACGAGCAGTACTTC CASGIYEQYF
TRBD2 once TRBJ2-3 TRBV4-1 TGCGCCAGCAGCCAACCACTTCTAGCGGGGGCTAGCACAGATACGCAGTATTTT CASSQPLLAGASTDTQYF
TRBD1 NA TRBJ2-7 TRBV7-9 TGTGCCAGCAGCTTAGAGGGGACAGGGGCCTACGAGCAGTACTTC CASSLEGTGAYEQYF
TRBD2 NA TRBJ2-1 TRBV29-1 TGCAGCGTCCGGAGCGGGAGAAGCAATGAGCAGTTCTTC CSVRSGRSNEQFF
TRBD1 NA TRBJ1-1 TRBV5-1 TGCGCCAGCAGCTCGACAGGGTCACAGAACACTGAAGCTTTCTTT CASSSTGSQNTEAFF
NA once TRBJ2-3 TRBV18 TGTGCCAGCTCACCACTTGCAGATACGCAGTATTTT CASSPLADTQYF
TRBD1 NA TRBJ1-1 TRBV29-1 TGCAGCGCGGACAGGAGTGGGTACACTGAAGCTTTCTTT CSADRSGYTEAFF
TRBD2 NA TRBJ2-1 TRBV5-6 TGTGCCAGCAGCGACTTAGCGGGAGTGTTCTACAATGAGCAGTTCTTC CASSDLAGVFYNEQFF
NA NA TRBJ2-4 TRBV12-5 TGTGCTAGTGGTCTAGGAATCTTAGCCAAAAACATTCAGTACTTC CASGLGILAKNIQYF
NA once TRBJ1-5 TRBV9 TGTGCCAGCAGCGTAGGGGGAAGTTTGAAGCCCCAGCATTTT CASSVGGSLKPQHF
TRBD2 NA TRBJ2-1 TRBV5-1 TGCGCCAGCAGCAAGGACAGGGGTGGACTAGCGGGAAACAATGAGCAGTTCTTC CASSKDRGGLAGNNEQFF
TRBD1 once TRBJ2-1 TRBV5-1 TGCGCCAGCAGCTCAGCGGGACAGGGCTACAATGAGCAGTTCTTC CASSSAGQGYNEQFF
TRBD2 NA TRBJ2-1 TRBV9 TGTGCCAGCAGCGGGCGACTAGCGGGCCGGAATGAGCAGTTCTTC CASSGRLAGRNEQFF
NA NA TRBJ1-1 TRBV6-1 TGTGCCAGCAGTGAATCCCGTAGGATAGGGTACACTGAAGCTTTCTTT CASSESRRIGYTEAFF
TRBD1 NA TRBJ1-2 TRBV19 TGTGCCAGTAGGACAGGGGGCGCGGACTATGGCTACACCTTC CASRTGGADYGYTF
TRBD1 once TRBJ1-2 TRBV29-1 TGCAGCGTCTCGAGGGGGCCTGGCTATGGCTACACCTTC CSVSRGPGYGYTF
TRBD2 NA TRBJ2-5 TRBV6-5 TGTGCCAGCAGTGTAGCGGGAGTCGCGGAGACCCAGTACTTC CASSVAGVAETQYF
TRBD1 NA TRBJ1-2 TRBV5-1 TGCGCCAGCAGTTGGACAGGGGGCGCGGGTGGCTACACCTTC CASSWTGGAGGYTF
NA NA TRBJ2-2 TRBV19 TGTGCCAGTAGTCACCGGCAGGGAGGCACCGGGGAGCTGTTTTTT CASSHRQGGTGELFF
NA NA TRBJ2-7 TRBV4-1 TGCGCCAGCAGCCAAGTATTGCGCGGTTCTCACGAGCAGTACTTC CASSQVLRGSHEQYF
NA NA TRBJ1-3 TRBV11-2 TGTGCCAGCAGCTTTTTTTCAGGGCATTTGCGAGGGTCAGGAAACACCATATATTTT CASSFFSGHLRGSGNTIYF
NA once TRBJ1-1 TRBV18 TGTGCCAGCTCACCGAGACAGACCACTGAAGCTTTCTTT CASSPRQTTEAFF
TRBD1 NA TRBJ2-2 TRBV5-1 TGCGCCAGCAGCTTACGGACAGGGAAGGCCGGGGAGCTGTTTTTT CASSLRTGKAGELFF
NA NA TRBJ2-7 TRBV30 TGTGCCTGGAGTTTGGTCTACGAGCAGTACTTC CAWSLVYEQYF
NA NA TRBJ2-5 TRBV30 TGTGCCTGGAGTGAACTACGGACAGCCCAAGAGACCCAGTACTTC CAWSELRTAQETQYF